This T cell receptor (beta chain) is drawn from a study of T cell repertoires in cytomegalovirus infection. Study details: Matching HLA type and CMV infection were both indicated by public TCR beta signatures.

Germline CDR1 reads SGHVS; CDR2 reads FQNEAQ. V lost 4 bases and J 6 bases, leaving 14 bases between the germline ends. This CDR3 region has 14 residues. This clonotype was detected ten times or more. In TCRdb, the reads were re-called with MiXCR into one record per CDR3 protein. The table includes 350,000 to 550,000 distinct CDR3 sequences, approximately 33% detected once. The chain links TRBV7-8 to TRBJ2-3; no reliable D call. Specimen: PBMCs. The receptor's source is a human donor in good health (CMV status not recorded). Some clones in this sample may be carry-over from other donors' samples. The CDR3: CASSSNLAGDTQYF. Written as DNA, the CDR3 is TGTGCCAGCAGCTCCAACTTAGCCGGGGATACGCAGTATTTT.